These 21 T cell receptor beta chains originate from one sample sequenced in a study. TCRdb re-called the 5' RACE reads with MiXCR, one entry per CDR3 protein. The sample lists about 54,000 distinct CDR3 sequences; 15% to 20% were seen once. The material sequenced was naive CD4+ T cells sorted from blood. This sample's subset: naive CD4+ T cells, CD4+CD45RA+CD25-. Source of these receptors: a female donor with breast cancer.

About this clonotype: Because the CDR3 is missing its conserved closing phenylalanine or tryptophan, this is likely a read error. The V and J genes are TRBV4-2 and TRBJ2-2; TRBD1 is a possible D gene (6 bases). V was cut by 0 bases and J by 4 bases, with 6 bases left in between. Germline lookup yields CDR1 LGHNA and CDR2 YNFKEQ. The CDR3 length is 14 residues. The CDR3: CASSQEGGTGELFL. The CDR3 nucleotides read TGTGCCAGCAGCCAAGAAGGGGGCACCGGGGAGCTGTTTCTT.

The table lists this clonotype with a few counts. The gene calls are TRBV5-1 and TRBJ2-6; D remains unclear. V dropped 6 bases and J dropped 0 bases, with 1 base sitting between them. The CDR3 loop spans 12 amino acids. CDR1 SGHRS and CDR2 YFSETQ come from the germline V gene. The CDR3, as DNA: TGCGCCAGCAACTCTGGGGCCAACGTCCTGACTTTC. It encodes CASNSGANVLTF.

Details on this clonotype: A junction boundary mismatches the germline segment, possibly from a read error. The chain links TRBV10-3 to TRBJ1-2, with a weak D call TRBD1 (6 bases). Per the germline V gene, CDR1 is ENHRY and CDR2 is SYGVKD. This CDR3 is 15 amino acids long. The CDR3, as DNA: TGTGCCATCAGTGAGATGGACAGAGTCTTCTATGGCTTCACCTTC. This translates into CAISEMDRVFYGFTF.

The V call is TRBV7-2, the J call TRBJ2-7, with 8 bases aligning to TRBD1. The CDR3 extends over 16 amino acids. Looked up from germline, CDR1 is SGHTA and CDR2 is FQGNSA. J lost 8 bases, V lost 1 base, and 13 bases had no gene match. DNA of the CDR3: TGTGCCAGCAGCTTAGGGACAGGGATTTTACGTGGGCAGCAGTACTTC. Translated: CASSLGTGILRGQQYF.

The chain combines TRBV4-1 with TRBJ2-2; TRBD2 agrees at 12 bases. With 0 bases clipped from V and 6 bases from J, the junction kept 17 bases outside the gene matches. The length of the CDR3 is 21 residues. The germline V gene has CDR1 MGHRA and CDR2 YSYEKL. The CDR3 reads CASSQDWGLAGFLRRSGELFF. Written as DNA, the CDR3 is TGCGCCAGCAGCCAAGATTGGGGACTAGCGGGCTTCCTCAGGAGATCCGGGGAGCTGTTTTTT.

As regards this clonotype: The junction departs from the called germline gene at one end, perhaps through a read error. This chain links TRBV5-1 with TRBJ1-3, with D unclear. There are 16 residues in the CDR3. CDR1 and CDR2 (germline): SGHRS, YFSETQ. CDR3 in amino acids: CASSEGLWSSGSTIYF. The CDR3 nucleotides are TGCGCCAGCAGTGAGGGCTTGTGGAGCTCTGGAAGCACCATATATTTT. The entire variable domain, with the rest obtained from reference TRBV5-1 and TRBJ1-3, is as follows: KAGVTQTPRYLIKTRGQQVTLSCSPISGHRSVSWYQQTPGQGLQFLFEYFSETQRNKGNFPGRFSGRQFSNSRSEMNVSTLELGDSALYLCASSEGLWSSGSTIYFGEGSWLTVV.

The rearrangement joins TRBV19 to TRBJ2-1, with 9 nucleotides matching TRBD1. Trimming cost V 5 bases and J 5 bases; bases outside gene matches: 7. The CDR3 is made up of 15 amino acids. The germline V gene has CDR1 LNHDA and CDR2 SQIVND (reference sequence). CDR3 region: CASSHRDRADNEQFF. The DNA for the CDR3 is TGTGCCAGTAGTCACCGGGACAGGGCGGACAATGAGCAGTTCTTC.

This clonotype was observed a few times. The CDR3 DNA reads as TGCGCCAGCAGCCCCAGAAGTAGCGGGATCCGCAGCTCCTACAATGAGCAGTTCTTC. Translated, it gives CASSPRSSGIRSSYNEQFF. The chain joins TRBV5-1 to TRBJ2-1; 8 bases are a match to TRBD2. V lost 4 bases, J lost 0 bases, and 15 bases stayed unmatched. The length of the CDR3 is 19 residues. In germline, CDR1 is SGHRS, CDR2 YFSETQ.

The CDR3 loop reads CASSVLSDTQYF. The CDR3 DNA reads as TGTGCCAGCAGTGTTCTGTCAGATACGCAGTATTTT. V is TRBV2 and J is TRBJ2-3; D gene uncertain. Germline V lookup: CDR1 SNHLY, CDR2 FYNNEI. The CDR3 runs 12 residues. Trimming took off 4 bases at V and 4 bases at J, with 6 bases between the two ends.

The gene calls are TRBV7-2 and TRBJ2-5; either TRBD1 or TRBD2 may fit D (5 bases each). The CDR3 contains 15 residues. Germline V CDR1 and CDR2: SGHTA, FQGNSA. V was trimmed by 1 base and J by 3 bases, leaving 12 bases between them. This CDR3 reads CASSLGPGQKETQYF. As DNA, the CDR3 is TGTGCCAGCAGCTTAGGCCCGGGGCAGAAAGAGACCCAGTACTTC. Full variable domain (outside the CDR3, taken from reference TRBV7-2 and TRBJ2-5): GAGVSQSPSNKVTEKGKDVELRCDPISGHTALYWYRQSLGQGLEFLIYFQGNSAPDKSGLPSDRFSAERTGGSVSTLTIQRTQQEDSAVYLCASSLGPGQKETQYFGPGTRLLVL.

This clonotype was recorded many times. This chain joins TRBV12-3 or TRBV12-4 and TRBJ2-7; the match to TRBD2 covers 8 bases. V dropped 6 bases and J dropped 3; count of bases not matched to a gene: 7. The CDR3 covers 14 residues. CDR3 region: CASSVASGSYEQYF. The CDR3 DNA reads TGTGCCAGCAGCGTGGCCAGCGGGAGCTACGAGCAGTACTTC.

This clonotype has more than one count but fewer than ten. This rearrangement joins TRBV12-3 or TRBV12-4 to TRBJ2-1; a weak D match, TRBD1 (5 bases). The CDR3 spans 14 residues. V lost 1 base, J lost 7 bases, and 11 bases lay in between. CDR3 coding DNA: TGTGCCAGCAGTTTAGGACAGAACCTGAATGAGCAGTTCTTC. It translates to CASSLGQNLNEQFF.

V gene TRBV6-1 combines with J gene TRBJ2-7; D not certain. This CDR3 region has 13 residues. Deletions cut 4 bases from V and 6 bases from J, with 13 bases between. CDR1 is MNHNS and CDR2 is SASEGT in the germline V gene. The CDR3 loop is CASSVNSLIEQYF. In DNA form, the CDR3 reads TGTGCCAGCAGTGTTAACAGTTTGATCGAGCAGTACTTC.

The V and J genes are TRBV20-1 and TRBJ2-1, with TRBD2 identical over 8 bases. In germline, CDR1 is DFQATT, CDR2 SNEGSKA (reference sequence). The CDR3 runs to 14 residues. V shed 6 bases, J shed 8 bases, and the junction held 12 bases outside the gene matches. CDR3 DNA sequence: TGCAGTGCGCTCCGGACGGGGGGGTTGTATGAGCAGTTCTTC. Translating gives CSALRTGGLYEQFF.

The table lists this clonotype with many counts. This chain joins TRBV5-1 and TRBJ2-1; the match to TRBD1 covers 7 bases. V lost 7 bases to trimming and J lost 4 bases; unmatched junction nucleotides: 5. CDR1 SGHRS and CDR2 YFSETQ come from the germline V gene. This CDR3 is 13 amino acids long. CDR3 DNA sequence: TGCGCCAGCCGCCCGACAGGGTACAATGAGCAGTTCTTC. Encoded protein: CASRPTGYNEQFF.

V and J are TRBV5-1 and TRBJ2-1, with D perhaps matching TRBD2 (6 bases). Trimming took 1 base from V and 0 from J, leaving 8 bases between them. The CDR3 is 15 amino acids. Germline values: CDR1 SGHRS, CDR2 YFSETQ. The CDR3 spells CASSLRRVSYNEQFF. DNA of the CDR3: TGCGCCAGCAGCTTGAGGAGGGTCTCCTACAATGAGCAGTTCTTC.

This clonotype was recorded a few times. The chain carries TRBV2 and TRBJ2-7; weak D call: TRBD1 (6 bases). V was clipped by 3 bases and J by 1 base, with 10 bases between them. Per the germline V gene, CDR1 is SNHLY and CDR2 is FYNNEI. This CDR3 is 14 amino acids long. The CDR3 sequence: CASSDGQGSYEQYF. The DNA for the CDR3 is TGTGCCAGCAGTGATGGCCAGGGGTCCTACGAGCAGTACTTC.

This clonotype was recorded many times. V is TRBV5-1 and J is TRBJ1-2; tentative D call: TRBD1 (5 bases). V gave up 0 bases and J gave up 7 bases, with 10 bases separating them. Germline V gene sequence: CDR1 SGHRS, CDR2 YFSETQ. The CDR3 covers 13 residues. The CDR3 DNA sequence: TGCGCCAGCAGCTTGGAAGGGGTTACTGGCTACACCTTC. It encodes CASSLEGVTGYTF.

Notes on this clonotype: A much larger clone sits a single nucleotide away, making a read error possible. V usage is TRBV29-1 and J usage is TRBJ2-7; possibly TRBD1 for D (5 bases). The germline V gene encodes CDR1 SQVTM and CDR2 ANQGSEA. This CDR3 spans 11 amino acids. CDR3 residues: CGVAQGHEQYF. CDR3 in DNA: TGCGGCGTTGCTCAGGGTCACGAGCAGTACTTC.

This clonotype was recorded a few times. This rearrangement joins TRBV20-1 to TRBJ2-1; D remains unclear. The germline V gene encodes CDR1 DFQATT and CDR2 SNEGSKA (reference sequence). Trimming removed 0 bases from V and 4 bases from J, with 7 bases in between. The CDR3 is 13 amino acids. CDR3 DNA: TGCAGTGCTAGAGAAACTCGATACAATGAGCAGTTCTTC. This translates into CSARETRYNEQFF.

The CDR3 reads CASSFRAGVADTQYF. CDR3 nucleotides: TGTGCCAGCAGTTTCCGAGCGGGAGTCGCAGATACGCAGTATTTT. The rearrangement joins TRBV27 to TRBJ2-3; 8 nucleotides match TRBD2. Per germline, CDR1 MNHEY and CDR2 SMNVEV (reference sequence). The CDR3 consists of 15 residues. Trimming took 3 bases from V and 4 from J; bases not matched to a gene: 6.